This T cell receptor (beta chain) was sequenced for a study of T-cell reconstitution after alpha-beta-depleted transplantation in children. A remark on this clonotype: The antigen is not known.

Germline V gene data show CDR1 as SNHLY and CDR2 as FYNNEI. The CDR3 spans 13 residues. V was pared by 7 bases and J by 6 bases, with 15 bases between. Unique molecular identifiers were used to barcode this TCRbeta library. TCRdb called the PCR reads again in MiXCR, with one record for every CDR3 protein. The table has about 290,000 distinct CDR3 sequences, just over 7.5% seen once; the top ten hold approximately 9%. General observations from the study: Diversity and T-cell counts at one year after transplant derived mostly from new T cells. Roughly two months post-transplant, alpha-beta T cells reportedly originated from several hundred graft clones that had expanded. Diversity of TCRbeta at day 60 was high in some patients, arising from surviving recipient T cells and thymic progenitors.

The starting material was peripheral blood, obtained 360 days after TCRalphabeta/CD19-depleted stem cell transplant. The clonotype originates from a female patient between 2 and 15 years old who had a stem cell transplant for Fanconi anemia, so the T cells may come from the graft donor. The chain links TRBV2 to TRBJ1-2, with a possible D match to TRBD1 (6 bases). The CDR3 DNA is TGTGCCAGCACTTTACAGGGAAAAAATGGCTACACCTTC. Translating it yields CASTLQGKNGYTF.